This T cell receptor (beta chain) was recovered during a study of cytomegalovirus exposure and HLA in healthy donors. Study-wide findings and caveats: Among the most significant clusters, several appeared linked to common viral pathogens in a later analysis. Later analysis demonstrated an association between a missense DCLRE1C variant and TCR beta V- and J-gene trimming. A highly shared variant cluster was judged a likely technical artifact. In vitro checks showed that a few CMV-associated chains really do target CMV antigens.

The PCR contained 60 Vbeta and 13 Jbeta primers. Measured with immunoSEQ multiplex PCR; TCRdb has only the in-frame clones, and not every one. The sample has more than 85,000 clones, 65% to 80% seen once. With respect to this clone: Its cognate antigen is unknown.

The CDR3 is 15 amino acids. Per germline, CDR1 SGHRS and CDR2 YFSETQ. Trimming left V 3 bases short and J 9 bases short, with 16 bases between. The sequenced material came from PBMCs. The clonotype originates from a man aged 25-40 years in good health and CMV-seropositive. The chain links TRBV5-1 to TRBJ1-6, with D tentatively TRBD1 (6 bases). The CDR3: CASSSGDRWGSPLHF. The CDR3 nucleotides are TGCGCCAGCAGCTCAGGGGATCGTTGGGGTTCACCCCTCCACTTT.